A selection of T cell receptor beta chains follows, all from one sample in a study of T cell responses to AZD1222 COVID-19 vaccine. The method was immunoSEQ multiplex PCR; TCRdb's version includes in-frame clones alone and lacks a portion of them. The data contain over 150,000 clones, 86% of them seen just once; the ten biggest clones take up 5.5%. The sample here was peripheral blood, taken on day 0 of MenACWY control vaccination. The receptors stem from an adult in good health. Each CDR3 is given without its conserved first and last residue. Clone size is stated in some rows and not others, as once, few, many or a class when expanded.

>TRBJ1-3|TRBV11-2|few
ASSPQGGGNTIY
>TRBJ1-5|TRBV6-2/TRBV6-3|NA
ASSYSQDFRAQH
>TRBJ1-4|TRBV28|NA
ASSANEKLF
>TRBJ1-5|TRBV27|NA
ASSSKQVNSNQPQH
>TRBJ1-2|TRBV11-2|NA
ASTATGYNGYT
>TRBJ1-1|TRBV27|NA
ASIGAF
>TRBJ1-3|TRBV5-5|NA
ASSLSQGTIY
>TRBJ2-2|TRBV24-1|NA
ATSASGREDVNTGELF
>TRBJ1-4|TRBV9|NA
ASSAADGSKRKLF
>TRBJ1-2|TRBV27|NA
ASSLMGTAGYT
>TRBJ1-3|TRBV9|NA
ASSAGVIGNTIY
>TRBJ1-6|TRBV5-4|NA
ASSVRDLNSPLH
>TRBJ2-1|TRBV25-1|NA
ASSLAGGIMGEQF
>TRBJ1-2|TRBV23-1|NA
ASSQSPRTYYGYT
>TRBJ1-1|TRBV12-3/TRBV12-4|NA
ASSIRAEAF
>TRBJ2-7|TRBV18|once
ASSPPAGHYEQY
>TRBJ1-1|TRBV9|NA
ASSVAGGGTEAF
>TRBJ1-2|TRBV3-1/TRBV3-2|NA
ASSQAVGRRPGYT
>TRBJ1-1|TRBV6-5|NA
ATGQSRLNTEAF
>TRBJ1-5|TRBV19|NA
ASSIRTGAYSNQPQH
>TRBJ1-1|TRBV6-5|NA
ASSRQGRNTEAF
>TRBJ2-1|TRBV11-2|NA
ASSLIPSGGAVEQF
>TRBJ1-2|TRBV7-2|few
ASSWGGTGVYGGYT
>TRBJ1-3|TRBV24-1|NA
ATSGQGDHSGNTIY
>TRBJ2-7|TRBV9|NA
ASSVSSVGEQY
>TRBJ2-4|TRBV3-1/TRBV3-2|few
ASSQDPSRKNIQY
>TRBJ2-3|TRBV9|NA
ASSVVEGITDTQY
>TRBJ2-7|TRBV5-1|once
ASSGDGGVSYEQY
>TRBJ1-5|TRBV6-5|NA
ASSFVGQPQH
>TRBJ2-5|TRBV5-1|NA
ASSFGERGDQETQY
>TRBJ1-4|TRBV5-4|NA
ASSLGGGSEKLF
>TRBJ1-1|TRBV6-5|once
ASSYGQSGGAF
>TRBJ1-1|TRBV29-1|once
SGGVGGNTEAF
>TRBJ2-7|TRBV5-4|few
ASSLGGQHYEQY
>TRBJ1-1|TRBV3-1/TRBV3-2|NA
ASSQATRGEAF
>TRBJ2-1|TRBV6-5|NA
ASRTGSHYNEQF
>TRBJ2-3|TRBV24-1|once
ATSRGLAGTSDTQY
>TRBJ2-1|TRBV6-1|once
ASSEVPLVGNEQF
>TRBJ1-5|TRBV4-3|NA
ASSLVRQGNQPQH
>TRBJ1-1|TRBV28|NA
ASSTVKVRDMNTEAF
>TRBJ1-2|TRBV7-9|once
ASSSTGTGNYGYT
>TRBJ2-5|TRBV6-2/TRBV6-3|NA
ASSLRATQETQY